These 15 T cell receptor beta chains came from one sample sequenced in a study of cytomegalovirus exposure and HLA in healthy donors. The PCR ran on 60 Vbeta and 13 Jbeta primers. This table comes from immunoSEQ multiplex PCR, and its TCRdb copy is limited to in-frame clones, with some not included. The sample lists some 120,000 clones, 74% occurring once. Sequences were obtained from PBMCs. Receptors were obtained from a human donor in good health.

This clone was seen a single time. CDR3 DNA sequence: TGTGCCAGCAGTGAAGCCAACAGGGATCAGCCCCAGCATTTT. Amino acid sequence: CASSEANRDQPQHF. This chain joins TRBV6-1 and TRBJ1-5, with D perhaps TRBD1 (6 bases). Deletions cut 0 bases from V and 5 bases from J, with 8 bases between. Germline V gene data show CDR1 as MNHNS and CDR2 as SASEGT. The CDR3 is 14 amino acids.

J is TRBJ2-1 and V is TRBV7-9, with 9 bases fitting TRBD1. J gave up 4 bases and V 5 bases, and 12 bases lay outside the gene matches. The CDR3 contains 17 residues. Germline lookup yields CDR1 SEHNR and CDR2 FQNEAQ (reference sequence). CDR3 loop: CASSPFRGTGTYNEQFF. The CDR3 coding sequence is TGTGCCAGCAGCCCCTTCCGCGGGACAGGGACATACAATGAGCAGTTCTTC.

This clone came up once. The chain combines TRBV1 with TRBJ2-7; the listed D gene, TRBD2, was not tested against the DNA. TRBV1 is an annotated pseudogene. The CDR3 sequence is 17 residues long. The CDR3 region is CTSSRVLAGVTSYEQYF. CDR3 DNA: TGCACCAGCAGCCGAGTCCTAGCGGGGGTAACATCCTACGAGCAGTACTTC.

The sample holds one count of this clone. The chain recombines TRBV15 with TRBJ1-5, with D perhaps TRBD1 (5 bases). This CDR3 region has 15 residues. V was clipped by 2 bases and J by 7 bases, with 15 bases between them. Per the germline V gene, CDR1 is LNHNV and CDR2 is YYDKDF (reference sequence). CDR3 bases: TGTGCCACCAGCAGACAAACAGGTTTGGGGCAGCCCCAGCATTTT. It translates to CATSRQTGLGQPQHF.

The chain is built from TRBV27 and TRBJ1-2; D gene unclear. CDR1 is MNHEY, CDR2 SMNVEV, per germline (reference sequence). This CDR3 contains 14 residues. Trimming pared 3 bases from V and 3 bases from J, leaving 11 bases between. CDR3 sequence reads: CASSFGLADYGYTF. The CDR3 nucleotides read TGTGCCAGCAGTTTCGGTTTAGCGGACTATGGCTACACCTTC.

This chain connects TRBV19 to TRBJ2-5; TRBD1 is a possible D gene (5 bases). This CDR3 is 17 amino acids long. Trimming removed 2 bases from V and 1 base from J, with 17 bases in between. CDR1 LNHDA and CDR2 SQIVND come from the germline V gene (reference sequence). The CDR3 here is CASSISDSAGPQETQYF. The CDR3 DNA reads as TGTGCCAGTAGTATATCTGACTCTGCAGGGCCCCAAGAGACCCAGTACTTC.

This chain connects TRBV6-5 to TRBJ2-5; 8 bases match TRBD1. The CDR3 extends over 14 amino acids. CDR1 is MNHEY, CDR2 SVGAGI, per germline. V shed 8 bases and J 5 bases; nucleotides not matched to a gene: 10. Written as DNA, the CDR3 is TGTGCCAGCCGGAACCGACAGGGGTTGGAGACCCAGTACTTC. Translation gives CASRNRQGLETQYF.

The rearrangement joins TRBV14 to TRBJ2-7; TRBD2 agrees at 8 bases. CDR3 length: 18 amino acids. Germline CDR1 is SGHDN and CDR2 is FVKESK. V dropped 3 bases and J dropped 0; count of bases not matched to a gene: 13. The CDR3 DNA is TGTGCCAGCAGCCAGGGGTGGGAACTAGCGGTCAGCTCCTACGAGCAGTACTTC. It specifies CASSQGWELAVSSYEQYF.

V is TRBV6-1 and J is TRBJ2-7, with a tentative D call TRBD2 (6 bases). Trimming left V 6 bases short and J 7 bases short, with 19 bases between. The CDR3 has 14 residues. CDR1 MNHNS and CDR2 SASEGT come from the germline V gene. CDR3 loop: CASSHSSGVWEQYF. For the CDR3, the DNA is TGTGCCAGCAGCCACAGTTCGGGGGTTTGGGAGCAGTACTTC.

V usage is TRBV7-2 and J usage is TRBJ1-1, with unresolved D. The V gene's germline CDR1 is SGHTA and CDR2 FQGNSA. V was clipped by 4 bases and J by 1 base, with 7 bases between them. This CDR3 has 13 residues. CDR3 bases: TGTGCCAGCAGCTCCGGCGGGAACACTGAAGCTTTCTTT. Encoded protein: CASSSGGNTEAFF. Full variable domain (missing parts from reference TRBV7-2 and TRBJ1-1): GAGVSQSPSNKVTEKGKDVELRCDPISGHTALYWYRQSLGQGLEFLIYFQGNSAPDKSGLPSDRFSAERTGGSVSTLTIQRTQQEDSAVYLCASSSGGNTEAFFGQGTRLTVV.

The V gene is TRBV7-9, the J gene TRBJ2-3; 8 bases fit TRBD2. Germline V lookup: CDR1 SEHNR, CDR2 FQNEAQ (reference sequence). V shed 5 bases, J shed 1 base, and the junction held 8 bases outside the gene matches. The CDR3 runs 16 residues. For the CDR3, the DNA is TGTGCCAGCAGCCCCCCTGGACTAGCCCGCACAGATACGCAGTATTTT. The encoded protein is CASSPPGLARTDTQYF. Combining the CDR3 with reference TRBV7-9 and TRBJ2-3 gives the whole variable domain DTGVSQNPRHKITKRGQNVTFRCDPISEHNRLYWYRQTLGQGPEFLTYFQNEAQLEKSRLLSDRFSAERPKGSFSTLEIQRTEQGDSAMYLCASSPPGLARTDTQYFGPGTRLTVL.

This clone was counted once. The V gene is TRBV11-2, the J gene TRBJ2-1; D is possibly TRBD2 (7 bases). The CDR3 sequence is 16 residues long. Between the trimmed V and J ends, which lost 0 bases and 2 bases, there was a span of 11 bases. Germline V gene data show CDR1 as SGHAT and CDR2 as FQNNGV. CDR3 sequence: CASSLDAGATYNEQFF. The CDR3 region has the DNA TGTGCCAGCAGCTTAGATGCGGGGGCGACCTACAATGAGCAGTTCTTC.

The rearrangement links TRBV30 to TRBJ2-7; TRBD2 matches at 8 bases. The length of the CDR3 is 16 residues. Germline V lookup: CDR1 GTSNPN, CDR2 SVGIG (reference sequence). Germline trimming cut 2 bases from V and 3 bases from J; bases unmatched to any gene: 12. The CDR3 region has the DNA TGTGCCTGGAGTACCGGGAGGGTTCGAGTCTACTACGAGCAGTACTTC. Translation: CAWSTGRVRVYYEQYF.

The chain combines TRBV11-2 with TRBJ1-1; tentatively, D is TRBD1 (5 bases). CDR3 length: 14 amino acids. From germline, CDR1 is SGHAT and CDR2 FQNNGV. V gave up 0 bases and J gave up 1 base, with 6 bases separating them. CDR3 in DNA: TGTGCCAGCAGCTTAGACGGGGGGAACACTGAAGCTTTCTTT. This translates into CASSLDGGNTEAFF.

CDR3: CASSEVRDTGELFF. CDR3 sequence (DNA): TGTGCCAGCAGTGAAGTCAGGGACACCGGGGAGCTGTTTTTT. The chain combines TRBV2 with TRBJ2-2, with D perhaps TRBD1 (5 bases). V was pared by 1 base and J by 3 bases, with 6 bases between. The germline V gene encodes CDR1 SNHLY and CDR2 FYNNEI. This CDR3 contains 14 residues.